This TCR beta chain was captured by sequencing in a study of regulatory T cells in long-lasting Graves disease. Study-level points and caveats: The TCR repertoire of persistent Graves' patients was less diverse than that of newly diagnosed ones. Persistent disease was characterized by preferential usage of TRBV28, TRBJ1-2 and TRBJ2-5.

As to time point: newly diagnosed GD, antithyroid drugs for less than 3 months. PBMC RNA was the source of the TCR library. The collection involved drawing roughly 9.1 milliliters of peripheral blood into EDTA tubes. This CDR3 is built from 14 residues. Per germline, CDR1 MNHEY and CDR2 SMNVEV (reference sequence). Trimming cost V 4 bases and J 0 bases, with 7 bases left between them. Notes on this clonotype: Its antigen is undetermined.

Investigators prepared the TCR beta libraries by applying iRepertoire HTBI primers and Arm-PCR of CDR3 regions. Each CDR3 protein is one row after TCRdb ran MiXCR on the multiplex PCR reads. The table records 350,000 to 450,000 distinct CDR3 sequences, roughly a sixth of them present only once. A further study also used this sample, focusing on T cells in Graves' hyperthyroidism and ophthalmopathy. This second study says: A model built on 13 V-J features separated ophthalmopathy from stable hyperthyroidism.

The sequenced sample was peripheral blood mononuclear cells (PBMCs), obtained at new diagnosis, from a patient treated with antithyroid drugs. This sequence joins TRBV27 and TRBJ1-5; D uncertain. This sequence was found in a man aged 35-49 years with Graves disease. CDR3 nucleotides: TGTGCCAGCAGTTCAACAAATAGCAATCAGCCCCAGCATTTT. This translates into CASSSTNSNQPQHF.